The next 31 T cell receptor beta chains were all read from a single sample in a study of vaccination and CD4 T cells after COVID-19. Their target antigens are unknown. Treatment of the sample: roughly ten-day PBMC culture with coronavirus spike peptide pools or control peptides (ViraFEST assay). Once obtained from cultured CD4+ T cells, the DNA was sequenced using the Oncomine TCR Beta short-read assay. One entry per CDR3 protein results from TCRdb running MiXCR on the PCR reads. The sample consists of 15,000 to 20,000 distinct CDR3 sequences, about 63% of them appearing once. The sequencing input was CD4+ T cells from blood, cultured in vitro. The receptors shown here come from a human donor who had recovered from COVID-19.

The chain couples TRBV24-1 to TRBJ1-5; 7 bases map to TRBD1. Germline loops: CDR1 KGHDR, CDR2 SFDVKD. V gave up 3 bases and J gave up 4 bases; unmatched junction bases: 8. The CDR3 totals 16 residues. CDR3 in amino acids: CATSDPRQGPNQPQHF. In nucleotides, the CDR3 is TGTGCCACCAGTGATCCCCGACAGGGTCCGAATCAGCCCCAGCATTTT.

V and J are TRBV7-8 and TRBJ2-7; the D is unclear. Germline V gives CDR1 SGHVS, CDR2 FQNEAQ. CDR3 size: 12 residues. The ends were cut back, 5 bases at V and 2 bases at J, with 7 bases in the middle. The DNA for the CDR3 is TGTGCCAGCAGCCCGTACGCCTACGAGCAGTACTTC. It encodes CASSPYAYEQYF.

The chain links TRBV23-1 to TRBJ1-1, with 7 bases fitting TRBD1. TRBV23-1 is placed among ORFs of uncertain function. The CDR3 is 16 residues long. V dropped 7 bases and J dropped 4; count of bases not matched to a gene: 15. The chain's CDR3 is CASTSTKHRGRTEAFF. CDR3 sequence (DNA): TGCGCCAGCACCTCCACCAAACACAGGGGTCGCACTGAAGCTTTCTTT.

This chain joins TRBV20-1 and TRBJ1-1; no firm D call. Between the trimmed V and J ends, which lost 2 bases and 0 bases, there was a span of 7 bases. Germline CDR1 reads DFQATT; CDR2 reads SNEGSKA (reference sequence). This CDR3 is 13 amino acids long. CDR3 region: CSARSLLNTEAFF. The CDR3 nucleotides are TGCAGTGCTAGAAGCCTACTGAACACTGAAGCTTTCTTT.

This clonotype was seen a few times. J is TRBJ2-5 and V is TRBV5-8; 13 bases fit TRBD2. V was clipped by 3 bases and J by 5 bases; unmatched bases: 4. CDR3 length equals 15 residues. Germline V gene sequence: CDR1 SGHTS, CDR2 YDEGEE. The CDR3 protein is CASSSGTSGIETQYF. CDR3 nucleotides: TGTGCCAGCAGCTCTGGGACTAGCGGGATTGAGACCCAGTACTTC.

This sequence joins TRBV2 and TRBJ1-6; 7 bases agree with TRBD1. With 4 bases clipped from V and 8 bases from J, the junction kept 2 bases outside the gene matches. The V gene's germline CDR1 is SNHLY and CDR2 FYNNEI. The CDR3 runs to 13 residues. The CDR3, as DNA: TGTGCCAGCAGTGGGGACAGCTATTCACCCCTCCACTTT. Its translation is CASSGDSYSPLHF.

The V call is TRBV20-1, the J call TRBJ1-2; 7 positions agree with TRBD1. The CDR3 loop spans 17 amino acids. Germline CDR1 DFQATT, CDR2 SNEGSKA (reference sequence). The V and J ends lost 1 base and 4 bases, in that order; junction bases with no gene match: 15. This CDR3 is CSARAPGQRGVSYGYTF. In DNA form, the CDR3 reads TGCAGTGCTAGAGCCCCGGGACAGCGAGGAGTCAGCTATGGCTACACCTTC.

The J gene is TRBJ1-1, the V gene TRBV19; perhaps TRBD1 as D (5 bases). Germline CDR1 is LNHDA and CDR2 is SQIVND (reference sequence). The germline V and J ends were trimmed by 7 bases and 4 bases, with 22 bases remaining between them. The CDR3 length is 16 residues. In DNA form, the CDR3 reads TGTGCCAGTAACTCCCCGGTTGGCTCCGGGGGCACTGAAGCTTTCTTT. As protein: CASNSPVGSGGTEAFF.

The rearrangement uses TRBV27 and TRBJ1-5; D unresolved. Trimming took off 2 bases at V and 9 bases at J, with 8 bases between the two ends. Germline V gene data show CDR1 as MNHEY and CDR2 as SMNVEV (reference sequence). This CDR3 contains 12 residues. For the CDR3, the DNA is TGTGCCAGCAGTTTACGGCTTGGGCCCCAGCATTTT. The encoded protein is CASSLRLGPQHF.

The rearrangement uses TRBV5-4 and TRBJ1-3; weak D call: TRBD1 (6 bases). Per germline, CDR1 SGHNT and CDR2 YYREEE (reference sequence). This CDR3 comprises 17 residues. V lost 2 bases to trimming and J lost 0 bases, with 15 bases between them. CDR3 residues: CASSFNWAGASGNTIYF. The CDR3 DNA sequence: TGTGCCAGCAGCTTTAATTGGGCAGGGGCCTCTGGAAACACCATATATTTT.

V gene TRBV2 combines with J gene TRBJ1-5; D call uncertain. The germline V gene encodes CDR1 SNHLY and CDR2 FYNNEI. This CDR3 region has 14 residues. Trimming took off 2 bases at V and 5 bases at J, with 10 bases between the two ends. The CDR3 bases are TGTGCCAGCAGTGAATTGGGAGGATATCAGCCCCAGCATTTT. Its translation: CASSELGGYQPQHF. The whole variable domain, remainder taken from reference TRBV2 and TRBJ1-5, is EPEVTQTPSHQVTQMGQEVILRCVPISNHLYFYWYRQILGQKVEFLVSFYNNEISEKSEIFDDQFSVERPDGSNFTLKIRSTKLEDSAMYFCASSELGGYQPQHFGDGTRLSIL.

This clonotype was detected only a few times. The CDR3 DNA sequence: TGTGCCAGCAGCTTACGCCTAGCGGGGGGACCTACCGCCGGGGAGCTGTTTTTT. This gives the protein CASSLRLAGGPTAGELFF. The chain combines TRBV7-8 with TRBJ2-2, with 11 nucleotides matching TRBD2. The CDR3 runs 18 residues. With V trimmed by 2 bases and J by 6 bases, 11 bases remained unmatched. Looked up from germline, CDR1 is SGHVS and CDR2 is FQNEAQ.

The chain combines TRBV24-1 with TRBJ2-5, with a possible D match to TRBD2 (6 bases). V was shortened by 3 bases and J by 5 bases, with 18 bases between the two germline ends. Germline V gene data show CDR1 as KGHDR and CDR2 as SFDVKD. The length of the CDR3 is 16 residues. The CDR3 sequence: CATSDGSGALRETQYF. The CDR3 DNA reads TGTGCCACCAGTGATGGATCGGGAGCGCTTCGGGAGACCCAGTACTTC.

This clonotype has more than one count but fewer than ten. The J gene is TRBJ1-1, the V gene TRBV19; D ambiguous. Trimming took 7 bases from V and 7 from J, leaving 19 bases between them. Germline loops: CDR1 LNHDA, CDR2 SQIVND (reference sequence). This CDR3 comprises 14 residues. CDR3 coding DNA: TGTGCCAGTACCTACCTTGGCGGGGTAGATGAAGCTTTCTTT. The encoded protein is CASTYLGGVDEAFF.

As DNA, the CDR3 is TGTGCCTGGAGTGTTCGACCATCGGCGGGGGGGCTCCAGCAGTACTTC. Translation gives CAWSVRPSAGGLQQYF. The chain carries TRBV30 and TRBJ2-7; 9 nucleotides align to TRBD2. Germline V lookup: CDR1 GTSNPN, CDR2 SVGIG (reference sequence). The CDR3 consists of 16 residues. J lost 8 bases, V lost 0 bases, and 14 bases had no gene match.

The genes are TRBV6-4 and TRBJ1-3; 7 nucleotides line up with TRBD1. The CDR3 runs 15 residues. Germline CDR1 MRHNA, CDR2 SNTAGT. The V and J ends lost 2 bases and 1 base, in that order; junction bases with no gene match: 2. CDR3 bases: TGTGCCAGCAGTGACATCAGGGGGTCTGGAAACACCATATATTTT. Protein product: CASSDIRGSGNTIYF.

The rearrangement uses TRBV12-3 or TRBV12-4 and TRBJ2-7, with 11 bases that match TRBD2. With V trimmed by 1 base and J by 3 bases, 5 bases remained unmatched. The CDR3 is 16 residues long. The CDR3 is CASSLVVAGGNYEQYF. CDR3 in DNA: TGTGCCAGCAGTTTAGTAGTAGCGGGGGGGAACTACGAGCAGTACTTC.

CDR3 in amino acids: CASSLNREATEAFF. CDR3 coding DNA: TGCGCCAGCAGCCTGAATAGGGAGGCCACTGAAGCTTTCTTT. The chain employs TRBV4-3 and TRBJ1-1; D remains ambiguous. Germline CDR1 LGHNA, CDR2 YSLEER. The CDR3 runs 14 residues. V lost 4 bases to trimming and J lost 4 bases, with 13 bases between them.

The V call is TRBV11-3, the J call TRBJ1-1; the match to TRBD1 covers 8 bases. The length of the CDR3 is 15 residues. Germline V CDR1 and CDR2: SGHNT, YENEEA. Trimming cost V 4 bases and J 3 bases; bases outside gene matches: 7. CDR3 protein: CASSSQGALDTEAFF. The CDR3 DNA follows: TGTGCCAGCAGCTCCCAGGGGGCGCTGGACACTGAAGCTTTCTTT.

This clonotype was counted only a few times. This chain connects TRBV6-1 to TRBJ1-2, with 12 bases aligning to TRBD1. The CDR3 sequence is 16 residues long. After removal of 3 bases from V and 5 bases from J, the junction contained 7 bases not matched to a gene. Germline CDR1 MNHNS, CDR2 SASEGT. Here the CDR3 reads CASSEGTGGEPYGYTF. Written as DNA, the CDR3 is TGTGCCAGCAGTGAGGGGACAGGGGGCGAACCATATGGCTACACCTTC.

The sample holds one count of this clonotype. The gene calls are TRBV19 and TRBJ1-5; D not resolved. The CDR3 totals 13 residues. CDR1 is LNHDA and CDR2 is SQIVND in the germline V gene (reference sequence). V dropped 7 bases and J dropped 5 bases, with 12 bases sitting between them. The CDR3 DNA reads TGTGCCAGTACGTCTGAAGGATATCAGCCCCAGCATTTT. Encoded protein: CASTSEGYQPQHF.

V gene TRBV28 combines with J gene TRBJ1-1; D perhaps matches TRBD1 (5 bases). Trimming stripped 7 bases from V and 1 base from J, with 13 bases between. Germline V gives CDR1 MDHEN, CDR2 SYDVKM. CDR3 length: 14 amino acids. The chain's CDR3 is CASITGEKNTEAFF. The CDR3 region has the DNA TGTGCCAGCATAACAGGCGAGAAGAACACTGAAGCTTTCTTT.

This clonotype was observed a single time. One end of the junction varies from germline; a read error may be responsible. CDR3 sequence: CSARGRGGGTEAFF. CDR3 coding DNA: TGCAGTGCGAGAGGCAGGGGTGGGGGCACTGAAGCTTTCTTT. The rearrangement uses TRBV20-1 and TRBJ1-1, with D possibly being TRBD1 (6 bases). The CDR3 runs 14 residues. Germline CDR1 DFQATT, CDR2 SNEGSKA (reference sequence).

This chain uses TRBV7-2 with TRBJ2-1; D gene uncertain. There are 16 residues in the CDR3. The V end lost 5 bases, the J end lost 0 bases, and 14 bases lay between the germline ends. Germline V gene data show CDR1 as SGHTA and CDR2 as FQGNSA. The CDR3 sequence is CASSRAFEPSYNEQFF. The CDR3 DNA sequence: TGTGCCAGCAGCCGCGCGTTTGAACCCTCCTACAATGAGCAGTTCTTC.

The CDR3, as DNA: TGCAGTGCCGAAATTTCCGGAGAGACCCAGTACTTC. Protein sequence: CSAEISGETQYF. The V and J genes are TRBV20-1 and TRBJ2-5; unclear D gene. The V gene lost 6 bases and the J gene lost 4 bases, with 12 bases spanning the gap. Germline-derived CDR1 and CDR2 are DFQATT and SNEGSKA (reference sequence). The CDR3 covers 12 residues.

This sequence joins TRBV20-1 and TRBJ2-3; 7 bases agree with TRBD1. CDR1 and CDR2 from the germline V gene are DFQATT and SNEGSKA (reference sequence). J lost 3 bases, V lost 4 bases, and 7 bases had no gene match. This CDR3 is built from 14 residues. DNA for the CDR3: TGCAGTGCTAAGCAGGGGGTCAGGACAGATACGCAGTATTTT. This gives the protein CSAKQGVRTDTQYF.

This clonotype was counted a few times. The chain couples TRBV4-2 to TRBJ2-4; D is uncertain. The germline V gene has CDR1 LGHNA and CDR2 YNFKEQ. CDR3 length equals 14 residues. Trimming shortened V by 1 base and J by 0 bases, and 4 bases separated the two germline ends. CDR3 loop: CASSQGIAKNIQYF. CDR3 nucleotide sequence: TGTGCCAGCAGCCAAGGAATAGCCAAAAACATTCAGTACTTC.

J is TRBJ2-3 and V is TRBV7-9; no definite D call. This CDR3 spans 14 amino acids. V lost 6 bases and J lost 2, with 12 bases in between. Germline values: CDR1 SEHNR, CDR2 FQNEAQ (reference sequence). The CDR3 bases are TGTGCCAGCAGATATAGATCACCCACAGATACGCAGTATTTT. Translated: CASRYRSPTDTQYF. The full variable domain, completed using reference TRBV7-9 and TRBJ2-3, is DTGVSQNPRHKITKRGQNVTFRCDPISEHNRLYWYRQTLGQGPEFLTYFQNEAQLEKSRLLSDRFSAERPKGSFSTLEIQRTEQGDSAMYLCASRYRSPTDTQYFGPGTRLTVL.

CDR3 loop: CSAPQRFGRVGETQYF. For the CDR3, the DNA is TGCAGTGCTCCCCAGAGGTTCGGCAGGGTTGGAGAGACCCAGTACTTC. This chain connects TRBV20-1 to TRBJ2-5; weak D call: TRBD1 (5 bases). The CDR3 extends over 16 amino acids. The germline V gene has CDR1 DFQATT and CDR2 SNEGSKA (reference sequence). Trimming pared 5 bases from V and 4 bases from J, leaving 23 bases between.

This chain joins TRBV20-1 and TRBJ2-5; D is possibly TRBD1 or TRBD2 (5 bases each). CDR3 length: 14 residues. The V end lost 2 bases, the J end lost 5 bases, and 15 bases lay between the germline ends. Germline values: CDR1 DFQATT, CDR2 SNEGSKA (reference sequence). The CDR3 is CSARTSLGVETQYF. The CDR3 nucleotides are TGCAGTGCTAGAACCTCTTTGGGGGTCGAGACCCAGTACTTC.

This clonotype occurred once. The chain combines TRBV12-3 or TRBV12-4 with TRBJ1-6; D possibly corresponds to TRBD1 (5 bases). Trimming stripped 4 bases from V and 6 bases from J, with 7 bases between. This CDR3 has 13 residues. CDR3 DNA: TGTGCCAGCAGTTGGAGGGGTAATTCACCCCTCCACTTT. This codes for CASSWRGNSPLHF.